This is a list of T cell receptor beta chains from one sample in a study of PD-1 blockade in classical Hodgkin lymphoma. Repertoires were generated with immunoSEQ multiplex PCR, while TCRdb's copy carries only in-frame clones and drops some. The table includes some 96,000 clones, about four fifths detected once. The sequencing here drew on peripheral blood mononuclear cells (PBMCs), taken before the second cycle of nivolumab. Source of these receptors: a human donor with classical Hodgkin lymphoma. The CDR3 runs from the conserved cysteine through the conserved F or W. D genes are given only for firm matches. The size of a clone is reported for some rows only, either as once, few or many, or as a class for expanded clones.

v_gene: TRBV5-1
j_gene: TRBJ2-2
d_gene: -
abundance: -
CDR3nt: TGCGCCAGCAGCTTGGACTCCGGGGAGCTGTTTTTT
CDR3aa: CASSLDSGELFF

v_gene: TRBV19
j_gene: TRBJ2-7
d_gene: TRBD2
abundance: -
CDR3nt: TGTGCCAGTAGCCTCGGACTAGGCGGGTACTCCTACGAGCAGTACTTC
CDR3aa: CASSLGLGGYSYEQYF

v_gene: TRBV15
j_gene: TRBJ2-7
d_gene: -
abundance: -
CDR3nt: TGTGCCACCAGGATAGGGGGGGGGCCCTACGAGCAGTACTTC
CDR3aa: CATRIGGGPYEQYF

v_gene: TRBV5-8
j_gene: TRBJ1-5
d_gene: TRBD1
abundance: -
CDR3nt: TGTGCCAGCAGCCATGTAAGGGGGCTAGGCAATCAGCCCCAGCATTTT
CDR3aa: CASSHVRGLGNQPQHF

v_gene: TRBV6-5
j_gene: TRBJ1-2
d_gene: -
abundance: few
CDR3nt: TGTGCCAGCAGTTACTCGGGGGGAGGGTATGGCTACACCTTC
CDR3aa: CASSYSGGGYGYTF

v_gene: TRBV5-1
j_gene: TRBJ2-3
d_gene: TRBD1
abundance: -
CDR3nt: TGCGCCAGCAGTTTCGGACAGGGGTCAGATACGCAGTATTTT
CDR3aa: CASSFGQGSDTQYF

v_gene: TRBV7-8
j_gene: TRBJ2-5
d_gene: -
abundance: -
CDR3nt: TGTGCCAGCAGCGGTTTGGGAGTCCGAGAGACCCAGTACTTC
CDR3aa: CASSGLGVRETQYF

v_gene: TRBV5-1
j_gene: TRBJ1-1
d_gene: -
abundance: -
CDR3nt: TGCGCCAGCAGCTTGGGTCAGGGATGGATGAACACTGAAGCTTTCTTT
CDR3aa: CASSLGQGWMNTEAFF

v_gene: TRBV2
j_gene: TRBJ2-5
d_gene: TRBD1
abundance: -
CDR3nt: TGTGCCAGCAGAGAACGCCGGGACAGGGTAGGGACGGAGACCCAGTACTTC
CDR3aa: CASRERRDRVGTETQYF

v_gene: TRBV27
j_gene: TRBJ2-1
d_gene: TRBD2
abundance: -
CDR3nt: TGTGCCAGCAGTACCGAATACAGACTAGCGGGAAACTACAATGAGCAGTTCTTC
CDR3aa: CASSTEYRLAGNYNEQFF

v_gene: TRBV6-6
j_gene: TRBJ1-1
d_gene: -
abundance: -
CDR3nt: TGTGCCAGCACCACCAATCGTGGTAGCACTGAAGCTTTCTTT
CDR3aa: CASTTNRGSTEAFF

v_gene: TRBV10-3
j_gene: TRBJ1-4
d_gene: TRBD1
abundance: -
CDR3nt: TGTGCCATCAGGGACAGGGAAGATGAAAAACTGTTTTTT
CDR3aa: CAIRDREDEKLFF

v_gene: TRBV4-3
j_gene: TRBJ1-1
d_gene: -
abundance: -
CDR3nt: TGCGCCAGCAGCCAAGATGAAGCCAGGGGGAACACTGAAGCTTTCTTT
CDR3aa: CASSQDEARGNTEAFF

v_gene: TRBV6-5
j_gene: TRBJ1-1
d_gene: TRBD1
abundance: once
CDR3nt: TGTGCCAGCAGGGGAGGGACAGGGAACACTGAAGCTTTCTTT
CDR3aa: CASRGGTGNTEAFF

v_gene: TRBV6-6
j_gene: TRBJ2-5
d_gene: -
abundance: few
CDR3nt: TGTGCCAGCCATCCCTGGGGCCTCGGGTACTTC
CDR3aa: CASHPWGLGYF

v_gene: TRBV19
j_gene: TRBJ2-3
d_gene: -
abundance: -
CDR3nt: TGTGCCAGTAGATGGAGGGCCACAGATACGCAGTATTTT
CDR3aa: CASRWRATDTQYF

v_gene: TRBV2
j_gene: TRBJ2-5
d_gene: -
abundance: -
CDR3nt: TGTGCCAGCAGTGACCAGCTACAAGAGACCCAGTACTTC
CDR3aa: CASSDQLQETQYF

v_gene: TRBV5-1
j_gene: TRBJ2-3
d_gene: -
abundance: -
CDR3nt: TGCGCCAGCAGCCCATTAGCAAGCACAGATACGCAGTATTTT
CDR3aa: CASSPLASTDTQYF

v_gene: TRBV6-1
j_gene: TRBJ1-4
d_gene: TRBD1
abundance: -
CDR3nt: TGTGCCAGCAGTCCAGGGGGTCTTAATGAAAAACTGTTTTTT
CDR3aa: CASSPGGLNEKLFF

v_gene: TRBV7-2
j_gene: TRBJ2-5
d_gene: TRBD1
abundance: -
CDR3nt: TGTGCCAGCAGCTTTACAGGGGGCGAGACCCAGTACTTC
CDR3aa: CASSFTGGETQYF

v_gene: TRBV6-4
j_gene: TRBJ2-1
d_gene: -
abundance: once
CDR3nt: TGTGCCAGCAGCCAGGACTCCGGGGCCCACAATGAGCAGTTCTTC
CDR3aa: CASSQDSGAHNEQFF

v_gene: TRBV19
j_gene: TRBJ2-7
d_gene: -
abundance: -
CDR3nt: TGTGCCAGTAGCGATCAGGGGGGACAGAACTACGAGCAGTACTTC
CDR3aa: CASSDQGGQNYEQYF

v_gene: TRBV28
j_gene: TRBJ2-5
d_gene: -
abundance: -
CDR3nt: TGTGCCAGCAGCTCACCGGGGTCTAGGGAGACCCAGTACTTC
CDR3aa: CASSSPGSRETQYF

v_gene: TRBV27
j_gene: TRBJ1-4
d_gene: -
abundance: -
CDR3nt: TGTGCCAGCAGTTTGCAAGGGGCATCAACTAATGAAAAACTGTTTTTT
CDR3aa: CASSLQGASTNEKLFF

v_gene: TRBV6-1
j_gene: TRBJ1-2
d_gene: -
abundance: -
CDR3nt: TGTGCCAGCCGTCCCGGGACAAAGGTCACCTTC
CDR3aa: CASRPGTKVTF

v_gene: TRBV5-4
j_gene: TRBJ2-1
d_gene: TRBD1
abundance: -
CDR3nt: TGTGCCAGCAGCTTAGGACAGGGGGCCCGCAATGAGCAGTTCTTC
CDR3aa: CASSLGQGARNEQFF

v_gene: TRBV2
j_gene: TRBJ1-5
d_gene: -
abundance: -
CDR3nt: TGTGCCAGCAGTTACGGACAGACCCGGGGGGGTATGACCCAGCATTTT
CDR3aa: CASSYGQTRGGMTQHF

v_gene: TRBV10-3
j_gene: TRBJ2-1
d_gene: TRBD2
abundance: -
CDR3nt: TGTGCCATCAGCCAAGGACTAGCGGAATACAATGAGCAGTTCTTC
CDR3aa: CAISQGLAEYNEQFF

v_gene: TRBV5-1
j_gene: TRBJ1-2
d_gene: -
abundance: once
CDR3nt: TGCGCCAGCAGCTTCCGGGCCGGGAACTATGGCTACACCTTC
CDR3aa: CASSFRAGNYGYTF

v_gene: TRBV6-1
j_gene: TRBJ1-1
d_gene: -
abundance: -
CDR3nt: TGTGCCAGCATCGTAGGAGTGAACACTGAAGCTTTCTTT
CDR3aa: CASIVGVNTEAFF

v_gene: TRBV29-1
j_gene: TRBJ2-1
d_gene: TRBD2
abundance: -
CDR3nt: TGCAGCGTTGAGGGGGGGCTAGCGGGAGACGATGAGCAGTTCTTC
CDR3aa: CSVEGGLAGDDEQFF

v_gene: TRBV21-1
j_gene: TRBJ1-1
d_gene: -
abundance: -
CDR3nt: TGTGCCAGCCGCCTGGACATCGACTCAAACACTGAAGCTTTCTTT
CDR3aa: CASRLDIDSNTEAFF

v_gene: TRBV5-1
j_gene: TRBJ2-1
d_gene: -
abundance: -
CDR3nt: TGCGCCAGCAGCTGGGGTAGGGTGGACAATGAGCAGTTCTTC
CDR3aa: CASSWGRVDNEQFF

v_gene: TRBV4-1
j_gene: TRBJ1-3
d_gene: -
abundance: -
CDR3nt: TGCGCCAGCAGCCAAGTTGCCGGTACAAACACCATATATTTT
CDR3aa: CASSQVAGTNTIYF

v_gene: TRBV9
j_gene: TRBJ2-5
d_gene: TRBD1
abundance: -
CDR3nt: TGTGCCAGCAGCGCCCCCGGGACAGGGGGCGAGACCCAGTACTTC
CDR3aa: CASSAPGTGGETQYF

v_gene: TRBV6-6
j_gene: TRBJ2-3
d_gene: -
abundance: -
CDR3nt: TGTGCCACCCGGGGCGGGGCAGATACGCAGTATTTT
CDR3aa: CATRGGADTQYF

v_gene: TRBV28
j_gene: TRBJ1-2
d_gene: -
abundance: -
CDR3nt: TGTGCCAGCAGGAAAGAACCGGGACGGGGAACCTATTACTATGGCTACACCTTC
CDR3aa: CASRKEPGRGTYYYGYTF

v_gene: TRBV30
j_gene: TRBJ2-3
d_gene: TRBD2
abundance: -
CDR3nt: TGTGCCTGGTCGGCCGGGACTAGCGGCCCAGATACGCAGTATTTT
CDR3aa: CAWSAGTSGPDTQYF

v_gene: TRBV30
j_gene: TRBJ1-2
d_gene: TRBD1
abundance: -
CDR3nt: TGTGCCTGGAGTGCTGGGACAGCCAATGGCTACACCTTC
CDR3aa: CAWSAGTANGYTF

v_gene: TRBV2
j_gene: TRBJ2-1
d_gene: TRBD2
abundance: -
CDR3nt: TGTGCCAGCAGTTATCCAGGACTAGCGGGAGCGGATGAGCAGTTCTTC
CDR3aa: CASSYPGLAGADEQFF

v_gene: TRBV4-1
j_gene: TRBJ2-7
d_gene: TRBD2
abundance: -
CDR3nt: TGCGCCAGCAGCCAAGGTCAAATAGCGGGACGCTACGAGCAGTACTTC
CDR3aa: CASSQGQIAGRYEQYF

v_gene: TRBV5-1
j_gene: TRBJ1-1
d_gene: -
abundance: -
CDR3nt: TGCGCCAGCAGCTTTACACCGACAGAGAACACTGAAGCTTTCTTT
CDR3aa: CASSFTPTENTEAFF

v_gene: TRBV19
j_gene: TRBJ2-1
d_gene: TRBD2
abundance: -
CDR3nt: TGTGCCAGTTGGGAGGGCAGCGGGAGCTCCTACAATGAGCAGTTCTTC
CDR3aa: CASWEGSGSSYNEQFF

v_gene: TRBV10-3
j_gene: TRBJ1-4
d_gene: -
abundance: few
CDR3nt: TGTGCCATCAGTGGAAGCACAGACGAAAAACTGTTTTTT
CDR3aa: CAISGSTDEKLFF

v_gene: TRBV19
j_gene: TRBJ2-1
d_gene: TRBD1
abundance: -
CDR3nt: TGTGCCAGTAAACCGGGACAGGGACGGGTTGAGCAGTTCTTC
CDR3aa: CASKPGQGRVEQFF

v_gene: TRBV7-9
j_gene: TRBJ2-3
d_gene: TRBD2
abundance: few
CDR3nt: TGTGCCAGCAGTTGGGCCCGACTAGCGGGAGTCGCAGATACGCAGTATTTT
CDR3aa: CASSWARLAGVADTQYF

v_gene: TRBV5-8
j_gene: TRBJ1-1
d_gene: -
abundance: -
CDR3nt: TGTGCCAGCAGTCGGAGAGCGATGGGTCCCCATCTTAGGGGCCTGAGAGCTTTCTTT
CDR3aa: CASSRRAMGPHLRGLRAFF

v_gene: TRBV7-3
j_gene: TRBJ1-1
d_gene: TRBD1
abundance: -
CDR3nt: TGTGCCAGCAGCTTAGACAGGGCAGGCACTGAAGCTTTCTTT
CDR3aa: CASSLDRAGTEAFF

v_gene: TRBV11-2
j_gene: TRBJ2-7
d_gene: -
abundance: -
CDR3nt: TGTGCCAGCAGCTTAGTGGGGGGCCGCACCTCCTACGAGCAGTACTTC
CDR3aa: CASSLVGGRTSYEQYF

v_gene: TRBV25-1
j_gene: TRBJ1-2
d_gene: TRBD1
abundance: -
CDR3nt: TGTGCCAGCAGCCAGGGGGCGTGGGGCTACACCTTC
CDR3aa: CASSQGAWGYTF

v_gene: TRBV5-1
j_gene: TRBJ2-7
d_gene: -
abundance: once
CDR3nt: TGCGCCAGCAGCTTGGTTCGGACTAAATCCTACGAGCAGTACTTC
CDR3aa: CASSLVRTKSYEQYF

v_gene: TRBV7-2
j_gene: TRBJ1-1
d_gene: -
abundance: -
CDR3nt: TGTGCCAGCAGGGGAGGAGTCTGGAACACTGAAGCTTTCTTT
CDR3aa: CASRGGVWNTEAFF